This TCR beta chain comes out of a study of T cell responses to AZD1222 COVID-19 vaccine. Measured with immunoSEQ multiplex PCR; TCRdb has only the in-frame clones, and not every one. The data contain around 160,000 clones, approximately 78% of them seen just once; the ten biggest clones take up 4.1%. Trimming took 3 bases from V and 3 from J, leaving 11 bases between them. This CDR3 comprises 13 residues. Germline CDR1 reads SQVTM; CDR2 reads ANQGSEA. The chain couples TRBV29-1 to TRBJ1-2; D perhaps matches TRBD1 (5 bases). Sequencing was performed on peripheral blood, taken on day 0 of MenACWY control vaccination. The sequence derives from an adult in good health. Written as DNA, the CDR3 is TGCAGCGTTGAGGTCAGGGAAGACTATGGCTACACCTTC. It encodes CSVEVREDYGYTF.